The T cell receptor beta chain described here comes from a study of shared clonotypes between healthy human individuals. Replicate PCRs for sorted subsets used 200 to 250 ng DNA; this equaled around 28,000 T cell genomes. Per the study methods: ImmunoSEQ supplied junction-only sequences lacking quality scores, so filtering was different. Sequenced by immunoSEQ multiplex PCR; TCRdb stores in-frame clones only, minus some. V and J calls and clone size are as listed in that table; D and trimming were resolved from the DNA. In the table there are 2 million to 2.5 million clones, about nine tenths of which are singletons. Trimming removed 7 bases from V and 9 bases from J, with 16 bases in between. This CDR3 contains 13 residues. Germline V CDR1 and CDR2: MNHNY, SVGAGI (reference sequence).

The sequencing input was naive CD4+ T cells from PBMCs. Subset described: CD45RA+ positively selected. This receptor was obtained from a man between 18 and 29 years old in good health. Some clones in this sample may be carry-over from other donors' samples. The chain joins TRBV6-6 to TRBJ2-4, with a tentative D call TRBD2 (7 bases). CDR3: CASTAERGGIQYF. DNA for the CDR3: TGTGCCAGCACCGCCGAGAGGGGGGGCATTCAGTACTTC.